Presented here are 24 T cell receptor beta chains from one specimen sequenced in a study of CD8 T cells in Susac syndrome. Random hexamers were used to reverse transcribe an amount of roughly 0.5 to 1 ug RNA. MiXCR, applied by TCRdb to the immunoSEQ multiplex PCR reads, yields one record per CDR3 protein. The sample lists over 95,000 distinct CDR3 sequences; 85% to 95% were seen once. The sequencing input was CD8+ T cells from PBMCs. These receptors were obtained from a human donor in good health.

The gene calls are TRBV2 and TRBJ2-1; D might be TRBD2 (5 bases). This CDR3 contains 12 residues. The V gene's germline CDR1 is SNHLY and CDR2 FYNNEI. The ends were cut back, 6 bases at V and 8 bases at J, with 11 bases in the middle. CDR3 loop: CASRHADYEQFF. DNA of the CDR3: TGTGCCAGCAGGCATGCGGACTATGAGCAGTTCTTC.

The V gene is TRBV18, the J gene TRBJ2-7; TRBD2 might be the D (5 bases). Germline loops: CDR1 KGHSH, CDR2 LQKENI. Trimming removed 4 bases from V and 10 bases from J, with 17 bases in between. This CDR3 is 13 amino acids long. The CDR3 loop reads CASSQNEEAAQYF. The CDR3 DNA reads TGTGCCAGCTCACAAAACGAGGAGGCAGCACAGTACTTC.

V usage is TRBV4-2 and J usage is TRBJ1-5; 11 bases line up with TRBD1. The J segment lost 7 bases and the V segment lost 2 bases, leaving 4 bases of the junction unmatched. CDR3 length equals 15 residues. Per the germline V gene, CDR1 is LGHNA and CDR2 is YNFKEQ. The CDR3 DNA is TGTGCCAGCAGCCAATGGACAGGGGGCAGGCAGCCCCAGCATTTT. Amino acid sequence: CASSQWTGGRQPQHF.

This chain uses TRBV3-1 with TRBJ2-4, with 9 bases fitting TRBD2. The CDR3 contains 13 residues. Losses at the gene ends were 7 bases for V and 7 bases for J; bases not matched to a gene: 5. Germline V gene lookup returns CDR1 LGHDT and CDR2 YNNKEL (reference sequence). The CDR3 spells CASTPSGMNIQYF. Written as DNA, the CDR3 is TGTGCCAGCACCCCTAGCGGGATGAACATTCAGTACTTC.

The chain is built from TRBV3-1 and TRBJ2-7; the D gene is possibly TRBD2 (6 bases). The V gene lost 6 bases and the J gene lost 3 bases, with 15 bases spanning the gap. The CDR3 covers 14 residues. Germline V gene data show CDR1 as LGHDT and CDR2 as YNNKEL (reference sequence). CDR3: CASSLSGLFYEQYF. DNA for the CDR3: TGTGCCAGCAGTCTATCGGGACTCTTCTACGAGCAGTACTTC.

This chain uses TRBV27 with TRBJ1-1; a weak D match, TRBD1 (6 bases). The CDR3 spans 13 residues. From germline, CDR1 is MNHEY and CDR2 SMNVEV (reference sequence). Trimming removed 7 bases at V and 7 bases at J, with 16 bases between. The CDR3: CASTANRVGEAFF. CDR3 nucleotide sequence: TGTGCCAGCACGGCAAACAGGGTGGGTGAAGCTTTCTTT.

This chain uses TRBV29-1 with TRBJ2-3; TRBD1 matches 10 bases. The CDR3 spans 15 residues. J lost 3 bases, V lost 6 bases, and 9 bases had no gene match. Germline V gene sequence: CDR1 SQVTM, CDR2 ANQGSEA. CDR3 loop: CSVQWGQGPTDTQYF. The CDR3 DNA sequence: TGCAGCGTCCAGTGGGGACAGGGGCCTACAGATACGCAGTATTTT.

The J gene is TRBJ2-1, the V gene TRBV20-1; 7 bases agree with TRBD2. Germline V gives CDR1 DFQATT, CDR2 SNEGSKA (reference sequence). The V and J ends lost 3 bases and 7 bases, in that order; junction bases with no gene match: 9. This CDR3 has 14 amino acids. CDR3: CSASREGPSNEQFF. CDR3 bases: TGCAGTGCTAGTAGGGAGGGCCCCAGTAATGAGCAGTTCTTC.

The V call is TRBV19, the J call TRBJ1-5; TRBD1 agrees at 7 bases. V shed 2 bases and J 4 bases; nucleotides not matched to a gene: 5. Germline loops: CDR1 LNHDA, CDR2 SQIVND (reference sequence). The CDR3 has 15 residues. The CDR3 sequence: CASSIRQGSNQPQHF. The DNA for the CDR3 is TGTGCCAGTAGTATAAGACAGGGATCGAATCAGCCCCAGCATTTT.

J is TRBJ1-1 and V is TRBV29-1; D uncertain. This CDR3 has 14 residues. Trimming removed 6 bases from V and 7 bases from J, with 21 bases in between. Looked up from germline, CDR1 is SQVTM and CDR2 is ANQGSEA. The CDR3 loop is CSVAPELRDGEAFF. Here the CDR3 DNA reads TGCAGCGTAGCGCCCGAACTTCGCGACGGTGAAGCTTTCTTT.

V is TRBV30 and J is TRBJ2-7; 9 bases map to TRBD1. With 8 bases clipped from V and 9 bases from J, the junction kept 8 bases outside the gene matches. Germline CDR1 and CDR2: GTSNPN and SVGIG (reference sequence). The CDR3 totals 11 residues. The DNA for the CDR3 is TGTGCCGGGTACAGGGGGCCGGGGCAGTACTTC. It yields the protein CAGYRGPGQYF. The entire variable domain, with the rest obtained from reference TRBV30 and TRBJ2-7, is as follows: SQTIHQWPATLVQPVGSPLSLECTVEGTSNPNLYWYRQAAGRGLQLLFYSVGIGQISSEVPQNLSASRPQDRQFILSSKKLLLSDSGFYLCAGYRGPGQYFGPGTRLTVT.

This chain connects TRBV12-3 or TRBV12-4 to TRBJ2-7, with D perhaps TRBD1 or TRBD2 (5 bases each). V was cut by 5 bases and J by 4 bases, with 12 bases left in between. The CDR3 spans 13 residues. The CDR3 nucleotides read TGTGCCAGCAGTCACGGGGCGGATTACGAGCAGTACTTC. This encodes CASSHGADYEQYF.

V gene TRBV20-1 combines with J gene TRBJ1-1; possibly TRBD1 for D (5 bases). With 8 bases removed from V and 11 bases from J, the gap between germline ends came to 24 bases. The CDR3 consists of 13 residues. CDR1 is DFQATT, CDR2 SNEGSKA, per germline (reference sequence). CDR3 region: CSYHQGNPPAAFF. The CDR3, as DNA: TGCAGTTACCACCAGGGTAATCCTCCTGCGGCTTTCTTT.

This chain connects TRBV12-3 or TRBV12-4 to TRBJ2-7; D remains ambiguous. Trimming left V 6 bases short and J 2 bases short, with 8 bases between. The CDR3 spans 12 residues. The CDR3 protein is CASSRFAYEQYF. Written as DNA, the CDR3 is TGTGCCAGCAGCAGGTTCGCCTACGAGCAGTACTTC.

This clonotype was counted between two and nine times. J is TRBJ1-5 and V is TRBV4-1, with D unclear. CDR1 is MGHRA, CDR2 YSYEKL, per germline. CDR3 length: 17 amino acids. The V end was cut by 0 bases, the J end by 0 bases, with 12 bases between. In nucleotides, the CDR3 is TGCGCCAGCAGCCAAGATCAAGCGCGGATTAGCAATCAGCCCCAGCATTTT. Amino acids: CASSQDQARISNQPQHF.

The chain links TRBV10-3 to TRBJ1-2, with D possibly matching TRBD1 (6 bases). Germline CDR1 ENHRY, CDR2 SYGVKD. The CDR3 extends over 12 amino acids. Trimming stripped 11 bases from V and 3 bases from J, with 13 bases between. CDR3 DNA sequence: TGTGCCGCAAAGGGGGAGCACTATGGCTACACCTTC. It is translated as CAAKGEHYGYTF.

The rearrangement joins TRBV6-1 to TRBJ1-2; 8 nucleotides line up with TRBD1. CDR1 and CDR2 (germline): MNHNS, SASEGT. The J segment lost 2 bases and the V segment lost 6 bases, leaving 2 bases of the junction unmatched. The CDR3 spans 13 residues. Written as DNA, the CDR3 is TGTGCCAGCAGGGGGACAGGCAACTATGGCTACACCTTC. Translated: CASRGTGNYGYTF.

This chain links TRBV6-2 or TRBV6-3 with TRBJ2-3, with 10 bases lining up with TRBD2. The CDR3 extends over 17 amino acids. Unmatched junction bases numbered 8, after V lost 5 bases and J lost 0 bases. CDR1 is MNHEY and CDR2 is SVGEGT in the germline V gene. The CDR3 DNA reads TGTGCCAGCAGTCTAGCGGGAGCCCCCTCTAGCACAGATACGCAGTATTTT. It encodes CASSLAGAPSSTDTQYF.

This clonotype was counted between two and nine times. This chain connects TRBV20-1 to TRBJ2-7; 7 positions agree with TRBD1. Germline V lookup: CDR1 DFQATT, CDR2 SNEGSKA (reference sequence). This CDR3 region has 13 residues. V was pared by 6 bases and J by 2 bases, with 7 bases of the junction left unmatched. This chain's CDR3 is CSAMDRLAYEQYF. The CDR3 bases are TGCAGTGCCATGGACAGGCTGGCCTACGAGCAGTACTTC.

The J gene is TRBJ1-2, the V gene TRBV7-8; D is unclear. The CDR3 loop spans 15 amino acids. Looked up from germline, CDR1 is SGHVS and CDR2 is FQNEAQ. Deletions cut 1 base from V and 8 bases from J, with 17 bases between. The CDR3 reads CASSLGTWSGEGYTF. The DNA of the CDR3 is TGTGCCAGCAGCTTAGGTACTTGGTCAGGAGAAGGCTACACCTTC.

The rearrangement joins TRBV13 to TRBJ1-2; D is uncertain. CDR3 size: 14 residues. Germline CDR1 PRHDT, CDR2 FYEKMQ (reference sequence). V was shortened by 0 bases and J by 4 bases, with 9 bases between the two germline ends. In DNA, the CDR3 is TGTGCCAGCAGCTTAGGACAGCTAATCTATGGCTACACCTTC. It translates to CASSLGQLIYGYTF.

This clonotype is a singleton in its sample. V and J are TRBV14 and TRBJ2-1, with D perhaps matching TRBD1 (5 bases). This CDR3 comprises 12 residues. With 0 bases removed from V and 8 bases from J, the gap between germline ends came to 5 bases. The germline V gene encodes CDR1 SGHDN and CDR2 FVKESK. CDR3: CASSQEGDEQFF. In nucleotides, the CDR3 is TGTGCCAGCAGCCAAGAAGGGGATGAGCAGTTCTTC.

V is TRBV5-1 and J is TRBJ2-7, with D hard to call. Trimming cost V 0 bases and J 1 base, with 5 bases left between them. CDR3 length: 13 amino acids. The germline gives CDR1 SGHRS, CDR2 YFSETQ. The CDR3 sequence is CASSLDVSYEQYF. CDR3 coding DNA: TGCGCCAGCAGCTTGGATGTATCCTACGAGCAGTACTTC.

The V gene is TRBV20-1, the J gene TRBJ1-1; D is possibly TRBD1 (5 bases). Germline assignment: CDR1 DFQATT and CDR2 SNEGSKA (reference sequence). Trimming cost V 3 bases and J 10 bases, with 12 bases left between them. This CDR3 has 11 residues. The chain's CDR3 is CSASGFGGAFF. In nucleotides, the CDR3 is TGCAGTGCTAGCGGTTTTGGGGGAGCTTTCTTT.